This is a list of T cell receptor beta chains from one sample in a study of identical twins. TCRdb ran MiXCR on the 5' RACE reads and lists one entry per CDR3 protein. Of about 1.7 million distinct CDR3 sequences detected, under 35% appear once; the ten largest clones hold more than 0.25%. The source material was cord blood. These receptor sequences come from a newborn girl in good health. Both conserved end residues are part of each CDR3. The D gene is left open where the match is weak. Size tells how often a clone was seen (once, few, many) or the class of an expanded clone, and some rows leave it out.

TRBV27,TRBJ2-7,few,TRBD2,TGTGCCAGCAGTTTTTTTAGCGGGAGCTCCTACGAGCAGTACTTC,CASSFFSGSSYEQYF
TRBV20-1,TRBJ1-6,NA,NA,TGCAGTGCTAGAGAGGGCATCTCACCCCTCCACTTT,CSAREGISPLHF
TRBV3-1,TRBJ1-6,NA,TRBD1,TGTGCCAGCAGCCAAGCCCGAGGGGGCGCGGGGTCACCCCTCCACTTT,CASSQARGGAGSPLHF
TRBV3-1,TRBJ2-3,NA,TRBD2,TGTGCCAGCAGCCCCCGTCAGTCTAGCGGGAAAAATACGCAGTATTTT,CASSPRQSSGKNTQYF
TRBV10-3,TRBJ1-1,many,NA,TGTGCCATCAGTATCGGACAGAACACTGAAGCTTTCTTT,CAISIGQNTEAFF
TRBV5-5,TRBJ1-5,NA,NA,TGTGCCAGCAGCTTCGAGGGGACTTATAGCAATCAGCCCCAGCATTTT,CASSFEGTYSNQPQHF
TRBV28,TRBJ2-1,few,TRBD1,TGTGCCAGCAGTTTATCGTTACAGGGGGCCTACGAGCAGTTCTTC,CASSLSLQGAYEQFF
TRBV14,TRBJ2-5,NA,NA,TGTGCCAGCAGCCAGGAGCGCCCCCCCTACAATGAGCAGTACTTC,CASSQERPPYNEQYF
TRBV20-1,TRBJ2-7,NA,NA,TGCAGTGCTAGGTGGGGGAAGAGGTCCTACGAGCAGTACTTC,CSARWGKRSYEQYF
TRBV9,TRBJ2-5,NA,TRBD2,TGTGCCAGCAGCTCTCCGGGACTACAGTACCAAGAGACCCAGTACTTC,CASSSPGLQYQETQYF
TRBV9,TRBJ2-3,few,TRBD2,TGTGCCAGCAGCCCTCGACTAGCGGGAGTGGGGGATACGCAGTATTTT,CASSPRLAGVGDTQYF
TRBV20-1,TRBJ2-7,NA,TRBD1,TGCAGTGCTAGAGGACTGACAGGGTATCCCTACGAGCAGTACTTC,CSARGLTGYPYEQYF
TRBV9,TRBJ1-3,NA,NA,TGTGCCAGCAGCGTAGCTGCGCAAGGTTCCTCTGGAAACACCATATATTTT,CASSVAAQGSSGNTIYF
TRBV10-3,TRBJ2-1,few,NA,TGTGCCAGCGCGGGACAGAGCTCCTACAATGAGCAGTTCTTC,CASAGQSSYNEQFF
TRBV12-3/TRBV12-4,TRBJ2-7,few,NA,TGTGCCAGCAGTTTCCACTTGGCCCCGGGTCCCTACGAGCAGTACTTC,CASSFHLAPGPYEQYF
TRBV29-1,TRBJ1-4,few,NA,TGCAGCGTTGAAGGGGAGGCCGGTGGCAGAGTAAATGAAAAACTGTTTTTT,CSVEGEAGGRVNEKLFF
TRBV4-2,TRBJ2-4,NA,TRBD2,TGTGCCGGCAGCCGCTCACTAGCGGGTGGAAACATTCAGTACTTC,CAGSRSLAGGNIQYF
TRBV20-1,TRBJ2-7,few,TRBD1,TGCAGTGCTAGTGACAGGGCCTTGGAGCTCTACGAGCAGTACTTC,CSASDRALELYEQYF
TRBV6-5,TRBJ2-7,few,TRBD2,TGTGCCAGCAGTTACGGACTAGGCCCCTACGAGCAGTACTTC,CASSYGLGPYEQYF
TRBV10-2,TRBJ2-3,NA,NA,TGCGCCAGCACAACGGTTATGCTAGCCCGAGATACGCAGTATTTT,CASTTVMLARDTQYF
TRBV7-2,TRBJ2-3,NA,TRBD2,TGTGCCAGCACCCCTCGACTAGCGAGAGATACGCAGTATTTT,CASTPRLARDTQYF
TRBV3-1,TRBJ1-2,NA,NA,TGTGCCGGCAGCCTACAGGGAAGCTCTAACTATGGCTACACCTTC,CAGSLQGSSNYGYTF
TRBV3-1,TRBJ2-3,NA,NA,TGTGCCAGCAGCCAAGGTCTGGGTTGGACAGATACGCAGTATTTT,CASSQGLGWTDTQYF
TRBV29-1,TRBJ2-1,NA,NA,TGCAGCGTCAATACGGGACTCTACAATGAGCGGTTCTTC,CSVNTGLYNERFF
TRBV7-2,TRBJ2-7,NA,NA,TGTGCCAGCAGCTTAGTCAGAATGAGCTCCTACGAGCAGTACTTC,CASSLVRMSSYEQYF
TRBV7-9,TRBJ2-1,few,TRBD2,TGTGCCAGCAGCCCGGGACTAGAGCAGTTCTTC,CASSPGLEQFF
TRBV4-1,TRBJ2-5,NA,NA,TGCGCCAGCAGCCAAGATCCAGAAAGAGAGACCCAGTACTTC,CASSQDPERETQYF
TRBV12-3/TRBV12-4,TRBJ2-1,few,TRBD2,TGTGCCAGCAGTCGACTAGCGGTCAACAATGAGCAGTTCTTC,CASSRLAVNNEQFF
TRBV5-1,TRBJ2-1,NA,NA,TGCGCCAGCAGCTTGGAGCCAGTTGGGAGCTACAATGAGCAGTTCTTC,CASSLEPVGSYNEQFF
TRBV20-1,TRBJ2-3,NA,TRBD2,TGCAGTGCTACCCCTAGCGGGAGGAGACCCACAGATACGCAGTATTTT,CSATPSGRRPTDTQYF
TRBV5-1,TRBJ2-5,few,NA,TGCGCCAGCAGCAATACCCAAGAGACCCAGTACTTC,CASSNTQETQYF
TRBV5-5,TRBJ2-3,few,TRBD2,TGTGCCAGTACTAGCGGGAGGGAGGTAGTCACAGATACGCAGTATTTT,CASTSGREVVTDTQYF
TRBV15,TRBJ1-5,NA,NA,TGTGCCACCAGCAGGGTGAAGAGAGGCAATCAGCCCCAGCATTTT,CATSRVKRGNQPQHF
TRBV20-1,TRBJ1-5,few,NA,TGCAGTGCTAGACCGTCCCGGGACATCTATCAGCCCCAGCATTTT,CSARPSRDIYQPQHF
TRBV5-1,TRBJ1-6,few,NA,TGCGCCAGCAGCTTGGAGGGGGTTCGCTCCTATAATTCACCCCTCCACTTT,CASSLEGVRSYNSPLHF
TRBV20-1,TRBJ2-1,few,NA,TGCAGTGCTACTAGGAGTGAGCAGTTCTTC,CSATRSEQFF
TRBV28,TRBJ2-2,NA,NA,TGTGCCAGCAGTTTAGGATCGTTGGAGACCGGGGAGCTGTTTTTT,CASSLGSLETGELFF
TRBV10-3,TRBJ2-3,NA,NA,TGTGCCATCAGTGGGTCCTTGGAGGGGGCAAGACTTACAGATACGCAGTATTTT,CAISGSLEGARLTDTQYF